Listed below are T cell receptor beta chains from one sample, sequenced in a study of T cell responses to AZD1222 COVID-19 vaccine. The repertoire was sequenced with immunoSEQ multiplex PCR; TCRdb's copy has only in-frame clones and lacks some. The table records 120,000 or so clones, around 89% of them present only once. The sample here was peripheral blood, taken on day 0 of MenACWY control vaccination. The receptors were sampled from an adult in good health. The CDR3 runs from the conserved cysteine through the conserved F or W. The order of the fields is V gene, D gene, clone size, J gene, CDR3 protein, CDR3 DNA. The D gene is left open where the match is weak. Some rows mark clone size as missing; the rest say once, few, many or name a class of expanded clone.

V: TRBV6-2/TRBV6-3
D: -
size: -
J: TRBJ2-6
CDR3: CASSYPSSGSFSGANVLTF
DNA: TGTGCCAGCAGTTATCCGTCGTCAGGGAGCTTCTCTGGGGCCAACGTCCTGACTTTC

V: TRBV7-6
D: -
size: -
J: TRBJ2-3
CDR3: CASSLNSAVSTDTQYF
DNA: TGTGCCAGCAGCTTGAACTCGGCGGTTTCTACAGATACGCAGTATTTT

V: TRBV28
D: -
size: once
J: TRBJ1-5
CDR3: CASSLKGVGNQPQHF
DNA: TGTGCCAGCAGTTTAAAGGGGGTAGGCAATCAGCCCCAGCATTTT

V: TRBV6-2/TRBV6-3
D: TRBD2
size: -
J: TRBJ2-5
CDR3: CASSPGVAGAETQYF
DNA: TGTGCCAGCAGCCCAGGGGTAGCGGGAGCCGAGACCCAGTACTTC

V: TRBV10-1
D: -
size: -
J: TRBJ2-1
CDR3: CASSADGLNEQFF
DNA: TGCGCCAGCAGTGCAGACGGACTCAATGAGCAGTTCTTC

V: TRBV2
D: -
size: once
J: TRBJ1-5
CDR3: CASSGLTRSNQPQHF
DNA: TGTGCCAGCAGTGGATTAACGCGTAGCAATCAGCCCCAGCATTTT

V: TRBV5-6
D: TRBD1
size: -
J: TRBJ1-1
CDR3: CASSLGQGAKNTEAFF
DNA: TGTGCCAGCAGCTTGGGACAGGGGGCTAAGAACACTGAAGCTTTCTTT

V: TRBV19
D: -
size: -
J: TRBJ1-2
CDR3: CASKLSSRDTYGYTF
DNA: TGTGCCAGTAAACTGTCGAGCCGGGACACCTATGGCTACACCTTC

V: TRBV6-1
D: TRBD1
size: -
J: TRBJ2-7
CDR3: CASSELTGVYEQYF
DNA: TGTGCCAGCAGTGAACTCACAGGGGTCTACGAGCAGTACTTC

V: TRBV7-9
D: -
size: -
J: TRBJ2-1
CDR3: CASLTGIDNEQFF
DNA: TGTGCCAGTTTGACTGGTATTGACAATGAGCAGTTCTTC

V: TRBV19
D: -
size: -
J: TRBJ1-4
CDR3: CASSIDGGNEKLFF
DNA: TGTGCCAGTAGTATAGATGGGGGGAATGAAAAACTGTTTTTT

V: TRBV9
D: TRBD2
size: -
J: TRBJ2-1
CDR3: CASSPTSGREYEQFF
DNA: TGTGCCAGCAGCCCCACTAGCGGGAGAGAATATGAGCAGTTCTTC

V: TRBV28
D: -
size: -
J: TRBJ2-7
CDR3: CASTPNTDEQYF
DNA: TGTGCCAGCACGCCGAATACGGACGAGCAGTACTTC

V: TRBV10-3
D: -
size: -
J: TRBJ1-6
CDR3: CAIRPRYYNSPLHF
DNA: TGTGCCATCAGACCCAGGTACTATAATTCACCCCTCCACTTT

V: TRBV19
D: -
size: -
J: TRBJ2-5
CDR3: CASSPSRGETQYF
DNA: TGTGCCAGTAGTCCGAGCAGGGGAGAGACCCAGTACTTC

V: TRBV6-5
D: -
size: -
J: TRBJ1-1
CDR3: CASSYQGRNTEAFF
DNA: TGTGCCAGCAGTTACCAGGGGCGGAACACTGAAGCTTTCTTT

V: TRBV7-9
D: -
size: -
J: TRBJ1-1
CDR3: CATDAGGTEAFF
DNA: TGTGCCACCGACGCGGGGGGGACTGAAGCTTTCTTT

V: TRBV2
D: TRBD2
size: -
J: TRBJ2-1
CDR3: CASNTGGRNEQFF
DNA: TGTGCCAGCAATACGGGAGGGCGGAATGAGCAGTTCTTC

V: TRBV11-1
D: TRBD1
size: -
J: TRBJ2-1
CDR3: CASSYTGGNEQFF
DNA: TGTGCCAGCAGTTATACAGGGGGCAATGAGCAGTTCTTC

V: TRBV3-1/TRBV3-2
D: -
size: -
J: TRBJ2-3
CDR3: CASSRWTANTDTQYF
DNA: TGTGCCAGCAGCCGTTGGACAGCTAACACAGATACGCAGTATTTT

V: TRBV2
D: -
size: -
J: TRBJ2-7
CDR3: CASGEYEQYF
DNA: TGTGCCAGCGGAGAGTACGAGCAGTACTTC

V: TRBV7-9
D: -
size: few
J: TRBJ1-6
CDR3: CASSYGQNNSPLHF
DNA: TGTGCCAGCAGCTACGGACAGAATAATTCACCCCTCCACTTT

V: TRBV7-8
D: TRBD2
size: -
J: TRBJ2-1
CDR3: CASSYFSGIRYNEQFF
DNA: TGTGCCAGCAGCTACTTTAGCGGGATCCGCTACAATGAGCAGTTCTTC

V: TRBV6-5
D: -
size: -
J: TRBJ2-7
CDR3: CASRTGQQYEQYF
DNA: TGTGCCAGCAGGACCGGACAGCAATACGAGCAGTACTTC

V: TRBV18
D: -
size: -
J: TRBJ1-3
CDR3: CASSPPANSGNTIYF
DNA: TGTGCCAGCTCACCACCAGCCAACTCTGGAAACACCATATATTTT

V: TRBV10-3
D: TRBD2
size: -
J: TRBJ2-5
CDR3: CAIRGLAGETQYF
DNA: TGTGCCATCAGGGGACTAGCGGGAGAGACCCAGTACTTC

V: TRBV10-3
D: TRBD2
size: -
J: TRBJ2-1
CDR3: CAINEPGTKYNEQFF
DNA: TGTGCCATCAACGAACCCGGGACTAAGTACAATGAGCAGTTCTTC

V: TRBV23-1
D: -
size: -
J: TRBJ2-1
CDR3: CASSQHREGQTDTYSYNEQFF
DNA: TGCGCCAGCAGTCAACATCGAGAAGGACAGACGGATACCTACTCCTACAATGAGCAGTTCTTC

V: TRBV9
D: TRBD1
size: once
J: TRBJ1-1
CDR3: CASSPRDRGRSTEAFF
DNA: TGTGCCAGCAGCCCCCGGGACAGGGGGCGGAGCACTGAAGCTTTCTTT

V: TRBV24-1
D: -
size: -
J: TRBJ1-2
CDR3: CATSDRASPDYGYTF
DNA: TGTGCCACCAGTGATAGGGCTTCCCCGGACTATGGCTACACCTTC

V: TRBV28
D: -
size: -
J: TRBJ1-2
CDR3: CASSLTGPNYGYTF
DNA: TGTGCCAGCAGTTTAACAGGGCCTAACTATGGCTACACCTTC

V: TRBV30
D: -
size: -
J: TRBJ1-2
CDR3: CAWSVMAVGGYTF
DNA: TGTGCCTGGAGTGTAATGGCAGTTGGCGGCTACACCTTC

V: TRBV6-2/TRBV6-3
D: -
size: -
J: TRBJ1-2
CDR3: CASSYSLGGYTF
DNA: TGTGCCAGCAGTTACTCGTTAGGCGGCTACACCTTC

V: TRBV7-3
D: -
size: once
J: TRBJ2-3
CDR3: CASSLSQLSTDTQYF
DNA: TGTGCCAGCAGCCTATCACAACTTTCCACAGATACGCAGTATTTT

V: TRBV9
D: -
size: -
J: TRBJ1-6
CDR3: CASSVARSSPLHF
DNA: TGTGCCAGCAGCGTAGCAAGGTCTTCACCCCTCCACTTT

V: TRBV6-5
D: -
size: -
J: TRBJ1-2
CDR3: CASSYSIGEGYGYTF
DNA: TGTGCCAGCAGTTACTCGATTGGGGAGGGCTATGGCTACACCTTC

V: TRBV2
D: TRBD1
size: -
J: TRBJ1-2
CDR3: CASKKTGGDYGYTF
DNA: TGTGCCAGCAAAAAGACAGGGGGCGACTATGGCTACACCTTC

V: TRBV7-8
D: -
size: -
J: TRBJ2-7
CDR3: CASSLGKGYSYEQYF
DNA: TGTGCCAGCAGCTTAGGAAAGGGATACTCCTACGAGCAGTACTTC

V: TRBV2
D: -
size: -
J: TRBJ1-1
CDR3: CASSPEFTEAFF
DNA: TGTGCCAGCTCGCCCGAATTCACTGAAGCTTTCTTT

V: TRBV6-4
D: -
size: -
J: TRBJ1-3
CDR3: CASSDSRDGRAAIADSGNTIYF
DNA: TGTGCCAGCAGTGACTCGAGAGATGGGCGAGCAGCTATTGCAGACTCTGGAAACACCATATATTTT

V: TRBV19
D: -
size: -
J: TRBJ1-6
CDR3: CASSVSQVPSSPLHF
DNA: TGTGCCAGTAGTGTCAGCCAGGTACCGAGTTCACCCCTCCACTTT

V: TRBV11-3
D: -
size: -
J: TRBJ2-1
CDR3: CASSLAGPLMSEQFF
DNA: TGTGCCAGCAGCTTAGCTGGGCCTCTAATGAGTGAGCAGTTCTTC

V: TRBV25-1
D: -
size: few
J: TRBJ2-7
CDR3: CASSVPVTNEQYF
DNA: TGTGCCAGCAGTGTCCCGGTCACAAACGAGCAGTACTTC

V: TRBV18
D: -
size: -
J: TRBJ2-7
CDR3: CATRGASETYEQYF
DNA: TGTGCCACCCGAGGGGCTAGCGAGACCTACGAGCAGTACTTC

V: TRBV10-2
D: -
size: -
J: TRBJ1-5
CDR3: CASSESVGSFSNQPQHF
DNA: TGCGCCAGCAGTGAGTCGGTCGGCTCGTTTAGCAATCAGCCCCAGCATTTT

V: TRBV24-1
D: -
size: -
J: TRBJ1-2
CDR3: CATSESGGYTF
DNA: TGTGCCACCAGTGAAAGTGGCGGCTACACCTTC

V: TRBV24-1
D: TRBD2
size: once
J: TRBJ2-2
CDR3: CATSDLAGVTGELFF
DNA: TGTGCCACCAGTGACTTAGCGGGAGTTACCGGGGAGCTGTTTTTT

V: TRBV11-3
D: TRBD1
size: -
J: TRBJ1-1
CDR3: CASSSSTRQGNTEAFF
DNA: TGTGCCAGCAGCTCCTCAACTCGACAGGGAAACACTGAAGCTTTCTTT

V: TRBV6-5
D: -
size: once
J: TRBJ2-1
CDR3: CASSFATSSSQFF
DNA: TGTGCCAGCAGTTTCGCGACTAGTTCCAGTCAGTTCTTC

V: TRBV2
D: -
size: once
J: TRBJ1-1
CDR3: CASIVYTEAFF
DNA: TGTGCCAGCATTGTCTATACTGAAGCTTTCTTT

V: TRBV6-5
D: -
size: -
J: TRBJ2-6
CDR3: CASSLDYTGANVLTF
DNA: TGTGCCAGCAGCCTCGATTACACTGGGGCCAACGTCCTGACTTTC

V: TRBV6-7
D: -
size: -
J: TRBJ1-5
CDR3: CASSYGERSNQPQHF
DNA: TGTGCCAGCAGTTACGGAGAGCGGAGCAATCAGCCCCAGCATTTT

V: TRBV5-6
D: -
size: -
J: TRBJ1-2
CDR3: CASSSKYGYTF
DNA: TGTGCCAGCAGCTCCAAATATGGCTACACCTTC

V: TRBV5-5
D: -
size: -
J: TRBJ2-4
CDR3: CASSLQPSQGAKNIQYF
DNA: TGTGCCAGCAGCCTACAACCCTCGCAGGGGGCCAAAAACATTCAGTACTTC

V: TRBV3-1/TRBV3-2
D: -
size: once
J: TRBJ2-1
CDR3: CASSLVGTGSNEQFF
DNA: TGTGCCAGCAGCCTGGTAGGGACGGGATCCAATGAGCAGTTCTTC